One and the same sample provided the 15 T cell receptor beta chains below, sequenced in a study of blood T cell repertoires in COVID-19. TCRdb keeps only in-frame clones here, not all; method: immunoSEQ multiplex PCR. The repertoire holds roughly 120,000 clones, with roughly three quarters as singletons. Sequencing was done on a sample of peripheral blood. All receptors come from an elderly woman with acute or convalescent COVID-19.

The chain recombines TRBV6-6 with TRBJ1-1; D is ambiguous. The CDR3 contains 13 residues. V was pared by 5 bases and J by 0 bases, with 7 bases between. CDR1 is MNHNY and CDR2 is SVGAGI in the germline V gene (reference sequence). CDR3 DNA: TGTGCCAGCAGTGACACGATGAACACTGAAGCTTTCTTT. Its translation: CASSDTMNTEAFF.

The chain is built from TRBV6-5 and TRBJ2-2; weak D call: TRBD2 (5 bases). Germline CDR1 MNHEY, CDR2 SVGAGI. V lost 4 bases to trimming and J lost 6 bases, with 9 bases between them. The CDR3 length is 13 residues. The CDR3 DNA reads TGTGCCAGCAGTTCCTGGGGAGCCGGGGAGCTGTTTTTT. Its protein product is CASSSWGAGELFF.

The chain carries TRBV7-2 and TRBJ2-6; D remains ambiguous. CDR1 and CDR2 from the germline V gene are SGHTA and FQGNSA. The CDR3 is 17 amino acids. V lost 0 bases, J lost 0 bases, and 9 bases lay in between. Here the CDR3 reads CASSLAFGSSGANVLTF. DNA for the CDR3: TGTGCCAGCAGCTTAGCGTTTGGCAGCTCTGGGGCCAACGTCCTGACTTTC.

The chain has TRBV6-2 or TRBV6-3 and TRBJ2-5; the match to TRBD1 covers 7 bases. The germline gives CDR1 MNHEY, CDR2 SVGEGT. CDR3 size: 14 residues. Trimming cost V 4 bases and J 4 bases; bases outside gene matches: 6. The CDR3 here is CASSSRQGRETQYF. The CDR3, as DNA: TGTGCCAGCAGTTCCAGACAGGGACGAGAGACCCAGTACTTC.

This clone was found once. V usage is TRBV4-2 and J usage is TRBJ1-1; D is unresolved. Deletions cut 0 bases from V and 1 base from J, with 6 bases between. This CDR3 is built from 14 residues. CDR1 LGHNA and CDR2 YNFKEQ come from the germline V gene. The CDR3 DNA sequence: TGTGCCAGCAGCCAAGATCCAGGGAACACTGAAGCTTTCTTT. This encodes CASSQDPGNTEAFF.

The V call is TRBV12-3 or TRBV12-4, the J call TRBJ2-7; 7 nucleotides line up with TRBD1. The CDR3 consists of 13 residues. V gave up 9 bases and J gave up 0 bases; unmatched junction bases: 5. The CDR3 loop reads CASRDSVSYEQYF. The CDR3 DNA sequence: TGTGCCAGTCGGGACAGTGTCTCCTACGAGCAGTACTTC.

The chain links TRBV7-8 to TRBJ2-7; D gene unclear. The V end was cut by 0 bases, the J end by 2 bases, with 8 bases between. CDR1 and CDR2 (germline): SGHVS, FQNEAQ. This CDR3 has 14 amino acids. The CDR3 region has the DNA TGTGCCAGCAGCTTAGCGCACCAGGCCTACGAGCAGTACTTC. Its translation is CASSLAHQAYEQYF.

V gene TRBV19 combines with J gene TRBJ1-2; 8 bases are shared with TRBD1. The CDR3 sequence is 15 residues long. V was clipped by 1 base and J by 3 bases; unmatched bases: 4. Germline CDR1 reads LNHDA; CDR2 reads SQIVND (reference sequence). The CDR3 loop reads CASSIGGQGHYGYTF. CDR3 nucleotide sequence: TGTGCCAGTAGTATAGGTGGACAGGGCCACTATGGCTACACCTTC.

V is TRBV11-2 and J is TRBJ1-2; the D is unclear. Trimming cost V 2 bases and J 8 bases, with 9 bases left between them. Germline V gene data show CDR1 as SGHAT and CDR2 as FQNNGV. This CDR3 comprises 12 residues. The CDR3 nucleotides are TGTGCCAGCAGCTTATCCAACTTCGGCTACACCTTC. Protein sequence: CASSLSNFGYTF. Supplemented by reference TRBV11-2 and TRBJ1-2, the full variable domain reads EAGVAQSPRYKIIEKRQSVAFWCNPISGHATLYWYQQILGQGPKLLIQFQNNGVVDDSQLPKDRFSAERLKGVDSTLKIQPAKLEDSAVYLCASSLSNFGYTFGSGTRLTVV.

The sample holds a few counts of this clone. V and J are TRBV28 and TRBJ2-5; 8 nucleotides line up with TRBD1. CDR3 size: 16 residues. The germline gives CDR1 MDHEN, CDR2 SYDVKM. Losses at the gene ends were 7 bases for V and 2 bases for J; bases not matched to a gene: 12. The CDR3 region is CASTRTGSGSQETQYF. In DNA, the CDR3 is TGTGCCAGCACCAGGACAGGGTCGGGGTCACAAGAGACCCAGTACTTC.

The CDR3 region has the DNA TGTGCCAGCAGCACCCTCCGGGACAGGGGGCGCGGAGCTTTCTTT. It codes for CASSTLRDRGRGAFF. V gene TRBV7-2 combines with J gene TRBJ1-1, with 12 bases lining up with TRBD1. Germline CDR1 SGHTA, CDR2 FQGNSA. The length of the CDR3 is 15 residues. V lost 5 bases to trimming and J lost 10 bases; unmatched junction nucleotides: 11.

This rearrangement joins TRBV30 to TRBJ1-2, with TRBD1 as a possible D gene (5 bases). CDR1 is GTSNPN, CDR2 SVGIG, per germline (reference sequence). V was clipped by 0 bases and J by 4 bases, with 9 bases between them. CDR3 size: 13 residues. The CDR3 loop is CAWSVPGPYGYTF. CDR3 DNA sequence: TGTGCCTGGAGTGTACCAGGGCCCTATGGCTACACCTTC.

The chain employs TRBV9 and TRBJ2-1; TRBD1 is a possible D gene (5 bases). The CDR3 is 14 amino acids. Trimming stripped 0 bases from V and 5 bases from J, with 9 bases between. Germline V gene lookup returns CDR1 SGDLS and CDR2 YYNGEE. CDR3 residues: CASSVGGRDNEQFF. The CDR3 nucleotides are TGTGCCAGCAGCGTAGGAGGCAGGGACAATGAGCAGTTCTTC. Using reference TRBV9 and TRBJ2-1 for the parts outside the CDR3, the full variable domain is DSGVTQTPKHLITATGQRVTLRCSPRSGDLSVYWYQQSLDQGLQFLIQYYNGEERAKGNILERFSAQQFPDLHSELNLSSLELGDSALYFCASSVGGRDNEQFFGPGTRLTVL.

The CDR3 DNA is TGTGCCAGCAGTTTCGAGGGGAGGAATGAGCAGTTCTTC. Translating gives CASSFEGRNEQFF. The chain combines TRBV12-3 or TRBV12-4 with TRBJ2-1; D is possibly TRBD2 (6 bases). CDR3 length equals 13 residues. The V gene lost 3 bases and the J gene lost 7 bases, with 10 bases spanning the gap.

This chain links TRBV30 with TRBJ2-1; 12 positions match TRBD2. Germline lookup yields CDR1 GTSNPN and CDR2 SVGIG (reference sequence). The CDR3 has 15 residues. V trimming: 4 bases; J trimming: 4 bases; junction bases outside the gene matches: 5. CDR3 loop: CAWNLGLAGYNEQFF. The CDR3 bases are TGTGCCTGGAATCTAGGACTAGCGGGATACAATGAGCAGTTCTTC.